The 5 T cell receptor beta chains below were found in one sample sequenced in a study of blood T cell repertoires in COVID-19. Data came from immunoSEQ multiplex PCR; TCRdb stores just in-frame clones and leaves some out. In the table there are 250,000 to 350,000 clones, around 89% of which are singletons. Sample: peripheral blood. These receptors came from a woman in her thirties who had recovered from COVID-19.

The chain links TRBV6-2 or TRBV6-3 to TRBJ2-3; no definite D call. CDR3 size: 17 residues. V gave up 6 bases and J gave up 2 bases, with 21 bases separating them. CDR1 and CDR2 from the germline V gene are MNHEY and SVGEGT. The CDR3 sequence is CASSPPLVVLSTDTQYF. For the CDR3, the DNA is TGTGCCAGCAGCCCTCCTCTAGTCGTCCTATCCACAGATACGCAGTATTTT.

The gene calls are TRBV10-3 and TRBJ1-4; 12 bases line up with TRBD1. Trimming at V came to 4 bases and at J to 7 bases, leaving 7 bases not matched to a gene. Germline V gene lookup returns CDR1 ENHRY and CDR2 SYGVKD. The CDR3 has 16 amino acids. CDR3 bases: TGTGCCATCAGTGGACGAGGGACAGGGGGCGTTGAAAAACTGTTTTTT. It specifies CAISGRGTGGVEKLFF.

The chain recombines TRBV28 with TRBJ2-7; 7 nucleotides line up with TRBD1. The CDR3 contains 14 residues. The germline V gene has CDR1 MDHEN and CDR2 SYDVKM. The V gene end was trimmed by 3 bases and the J gene end by 1 base; junction bases not matched to a gene: 3. The CDR3 here is CASSFWGQSYEQYF. CDR3 bases: TGTGCCAGCAGTTTTTGGGGACAGTCCTACGAGCAGTACTTC.

The gene calls are TRBV5-5 and TRBJ2-2; D might be TRBD1 (6 bases). Germline CDR1 SGHKS, CDR2 YYEKEE (reference sequence). The CDR3 has 17 residues. Trimming left V 5 bases short and J 5 bases short, with 22 bases between. The CDR3 bases are TGTGCCAGCAGTTCGCGGACAGTTTTCTCGATTACCGGGGAGCTGTTTTTT. Residues: CASSSRTVFSITGELFF.

This clone was observed a single time. The V and J genes are TRBV20-1 and TRBJ2-3, with D tentatively TRBD2 (5 bases). The CDR3 spans 15 residues. CDR1 and CDR2 from the germline V gene are DFQATT and SNEGSKA (reference sequence). Deletions cut 3 bases from V and 4 bases from J, with 17 bases between. The CDR3 loop is CSASRTSILADTQYF. CDR3 DNA sequence: TGCAGTGCTAGTAGAACTAGTATATTAGCAGATACGCAGTATTTT.